The 9 T cell receptor beta chains below all came from one sample that was sequenced in a study of T cell repertoires in cytomegalovirus infection. TCRdb fed the reads into MiXCR, producing one record per CDR3 protein. The sample lists 450,000 to 650,000 distinct CDR3 sequences, around 40% occurring once. For these TCRs, the target antigens are not known. Sequenced here: cultured PBMCs, sampled from culture after CMV antigen stimulation. The receptors stem from a human donor in good health (CMV status not recorded). Some clones in this sample may be carry-over from other donors' samples.

The V call is TRBV7-8, the J call TRBJ1-1, with D possibly matching TRBD1 (6 bases). The CDR3 runs 15 residues. V lost 6 bases, J lost 5 bases, and 19 bases lay in between. Germline loops: CDR1 SGHVS, CDR2 FQNEAQ. The CDR3 region has the DNA TGTGCCAGCAGGGCCGGGGGCGCCTTAATGACTGAAGCTTTCTTT. Encoded protein: CASRAGGALMTEAFF.

This clonotype came up many times. The V call is TRBV7-9, the J call TRBJ1-1, with D unresolved. Trimming pared 5 bases from V and 0 bases from J, leaving 4 bases between. CDR1 and CDR2 from the germline V gene are SEHNR and FQNEAQ (reference sequence). The CDR3 totals 12 residues. Here the CDR3 DNA reads TGTGCCAGCAGCAATCTGAACACTGAAGCTTTCTTT. The encoded protein is CASSNLNTEAFF.

The chain employs TRBV18 and TRBJ1-4; no firm D call. V was trimmed by 0 bases and J by 6 bases, leaving 8 bases between them. This CDR3 has 14 residues. The germline V gene encodes CDR1 KGHSH and CDR2 LQKENI. CDR3 coding DNA: TGTGCCAGCTCACCACCGGACGAGCATGAAAAACTGTTTTTT. The encoded protein is CASSPPDEHEKLFF. Full variable domain (missing parts from reference TRBV18 and TRBJ1-4): NAGVMQNPRHLVRRRGQEARLRCSPMKGHSHVYWYRQLPEEGLKFMVYLQKENIIDESGMPKERFSAEFPKEGPSILRIQQVVRGDSAAYFCASSPPDEHEKLFFGSGTQLSVL.

The chain joins TRBV5-4 to TRBJ1-1, with TRBD1 as a possible D gene (5 bases). Trimming took 3 bases from V and 4 from J, leaving 13 bases between them. CDR1 SGHNT and CDR2 YYREEE come from the germline V gene (reference sequence). CDR3 length equals 14 residues. The CDR3 sequence is CASSSRDFGTEAFF. CDR3 nucleotide sequence: TGTGCCAGCAGCTCACGGGACTTTGGCACTGAAGCTTTCTTT.

The chain recombines TRBV7-8 with TRBJ2-2; 8 bases line up with TRBD2. The ends lost 3 bases at V and 0 bases at J; junction bases unmatched: 6. This CDR3 is 17 amino acids long. The germline gives CDR1 SGHVS, CDR2 FQNEAQ. The CDR3 sequence: CASSFPRAGANTGELFF. The CDR3 DNA follows: TGTGCCAGCAGCTTTCCTCGAGCGGGAGCGAACACCGGGGAGCTGTTTTTT.

This clonotype was seen a handful of times. V gene TRBV7-9 combines with J gene TRBJ1-4, with 8 bases aligning to TRBD1. There are 15 residues in the CDR3. From germline, CDR1 is SEHNR and CDR2 FQNEAQ (reference sequence). The J segment lost 6 bases and the V segment lost 0 bases, leaving 3 bases of the junction unmatched. As DNA, the CDR3 is TGTGCCAGCAGCTTAGCGCTGGGACAGGATGAAAAACTGTTTTTT. Translated, it gives CASSLALGQDEKLFF.

This clonotype was detected only once. DNA of the CDR3: TGTGCCATCAGTGCCGACAGTTTAGGCTACACCTTC. Translation: CAISADSLGYTF. The V and J genes are TRBV10-3 and TRBJ1-2; a possible D gene is TRBD1 (5 bases). Germline V gene sequence: CDR1 ENHRY, CDR2 SYGVKD. The CDR3 extends over 12 amino acids. Trimming cost V 4 bases and J 8 bases, with 11 bases left between them.

The rearrangement links TRBV4-3 to TRBJ2-1; the D gene is possibly TRBD2 (5 bases). V was shortened by 6 bases and J by 4 bases, with 16 bases between the two germline ends. This CDR3 has 15 residues. The germline CDR1 and CDR2 sequences are LGHNA and YSLEER. CDR3 bases: TGCGCCAGCAGGCCAGCGGAGAACTCTTACAATGAGCAGTTCTTC. Translation gives CASRPAENSYNEQFF.

This clonotype was observed a single time. V and J are TRBV5-1 and TRBJ1-4, with D perhaps matching TRBD1 (5 bases). The CDR3 length is 15 residues. Per germline, CDR1 SGHRS and CDR2 YFSETQ. Trimming pared 5 bases from V and 5 bases from J, leaving 16 bases between. DNA for the CDR3: TGCGCCAGCAGTTTAACGGGACGGACAAATGAAAAACTGTTTTTT. This translates into CASSLTGRTNEKLFF.